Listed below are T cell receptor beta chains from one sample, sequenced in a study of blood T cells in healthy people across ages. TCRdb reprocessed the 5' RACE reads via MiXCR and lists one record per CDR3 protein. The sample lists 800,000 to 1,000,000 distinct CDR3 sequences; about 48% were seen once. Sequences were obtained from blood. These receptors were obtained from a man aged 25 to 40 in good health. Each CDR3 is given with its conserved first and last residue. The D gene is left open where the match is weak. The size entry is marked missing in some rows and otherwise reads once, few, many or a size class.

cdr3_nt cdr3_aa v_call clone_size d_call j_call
TGCGCCAGCTATCACATCGCCCAAGGGTCAACCCTACCCTATGGCTACACCTTC CASYHIAQGSTLPYGYTF TRBV5-1 once . TRBJ1-2
TGCGCCAGCAGCCAAGACGGCGGACGCACAGATACGCAGTATTTT CASSQDGGRTDTQYF TRBV4-3 . . TRBJ2-3
TGTGCCAGCAGCTTAGAGCGGGGGGGTTACAATGAGCAGTTCTTC CASSLERGGYNEQFF TRBV7-2 . TRBD2 TRBJ2-1
TGCGCCAGCAGCTTGGGTGGCAGCAATCCCTACAATGAGCAGTTCTTC CASSLGGSNPYNEQFF TRBV5-1 few . TRBJ2-1
TGTGCCAGCAAGAACTCCTATAATTCACCCCTCCACTTT CASKNSYNSPLHF TRBV6-1 . . TRBJ1-6
TGTGCCAGCAGTGAACATTTGGACAGGGATAATCAGCCCCAGCATTTT CASSEHLDRDNQPQHF TRBV6-1 . TRBD1 TRBJ1-5
TGTGCCATCAGGGCCGACATGGCAGATACGCAGTATTTT CAIRADMADTQYF TRBV10-3 . . TRBJ2-3
TGTGCCAGCAGCCAGGGTGTTGGCCGGAATGAGCAGTTCTTC CASSQGVGRNEQFF TRBV3-1 few . TRBJ2-1
TGTGCCAGCAGTTACTCTTTTAATGAGCAGTTCTTC CASSYSFNEQFF TRBV6-6 . . TRBJ2-1
TGCGCCAGCACCCCATCGGAGGGCTACAATGAGCAGTTCTTC CASTPSEGYNEQFF TRBV5-1 . . TRBJ2-1
TGTGCCAGCACCTCAGGAGTCCTAATGAATGAAAAACTGTTTTTT CASTSGVLMNEKLFF TRBV6-6 . . TRBJ1-4
TGTGCCAGCACCCCAGGGACCGGGGAGCTGTTTTTT CASTPGTGELFF TRBV6-5 . . TRBJ2-2
TGTGCCAGCAGCCCTAACCCCTACGGACAGAGTCAAGAGACCCAGTACTTC CASSPNPYGQSQETQYF TRBV12-3/TRBV12-4 many . TRBJ2-5
TGCAGTGCTAGGTCCACCGGGACAGGGGAACAAGAGACCCAGTACTTC CSARSTGTGEQETQYF TRBV20-1 . TRBD1 TRBJ2-5
TGTGCCAGCAGCTTACGGGTCCCCTCCTATAATTCACCCCTCCACTTT CASSLRVPSYNSPLHF TRBV7-2 . . TRBJ1-6
TGTGCCAGCAGCCCACCGCGGACCCCCGGTGGCAATCAGCCCCAGCATTTT CASSPPRTPGGNQPQHF TRBV6-1 . . TRBJ1-5
TGTGCCAGCAGGTCCGGGACAAAGGACTACGAGCAGTACTTC CASRSGTKDYEQYF TRBV28 . . TRBJ2-7
TGCAGCGTCCTAAGAACCTCCAGGAGCTTAAGCCCCTACAATGAGCAGTTCTTC CSVLRTSRSLSPYNEQFF TRBV29-1 . . TRBJ2-1
TGCAGTGCTAGAGACCTACTATCCGAACACGCGGGACAGGGTCCTCCCTATGGCTACACCTTC CSARDLLSEHAGQGPPYGYTF TRBV20-1 . TRBD1 TRBJ1-2
TGTGCCAGCAGCCGCCGAAGACGGAATAGCAATCAGCCCCAGCATTTT CASSRRRRNSNQPQHF TRBV7-3 once . TRBJ1-5
TGTGCCAGCAGCTTCTTTAGCGGGGGGGCAAATGAGCAGTTCTTC CASSFFSGGANEQFF TRBV11-1 . TRBD2 TRBJ2-1
TGTGCCAGCTCACCATTACCGGGACAGGGTAGTGACGAGCAGTACTTC CASSPLPGQGSDEQYF TRBV18 . TRBD1 TRBJ2-7
TGTGCCAGCAGCTTAGTGGTCGGGACAGGGACAAAAGAGACCCAGTACTTC CASSLVVGTGTKETQYF TRBV7-8 few TRBD1 TRBJ2-5
TGTGCCAGCAACCTGGGGCAGGGGGCGGTCGCCAATGAGCAGTTCTTC CASNLGQGAVANEQFF TRBV11-2 once TRBD1 TRBJ2-1
TGTGCCAGCAGCCAACCACGGGGGCTCGACGGCACAGATACGCAGTATTTT CASSQPRGLDGTDTQYF TRBV3-1 few . TRBJ2-3
TGTGCCAGCAGGGACGGGGAGAACTATGGCTACACCTTC CASRDGENYGYTF TRBV28 . . TRBJ1-2
TGTGCCAGCAGCGAAGACCGTACCTCTGGGGCCAACGTCCTGACTTTC CASSEDRTSGANVLTF TRBV28 few . TRBJ2-6
TGTGCCAGCAGCCTCTTGCGGGTTTCCACAGATACGCAGTATTTT CASSLLRVSTDTQYF TRBV7-8 . . TRBJ2-3
TGCAGCGTTGCCCCCCGACAGGCCTACGAGCAGTACTTC CSVAPRQAYEQYF TRBV29-1 few . TRBJ2-7
TGCGCCAGCAGCCAAGGACTAGCGGGGGGATACGAGCAGTACTTC CASSQGLAGGYEQYF TRBV4-3 . TRBD2 TRBJ2-7
TGTGCCAGCAGCTCTCTAGCGGGGAGCAATGGGCAGTTCTTC CASSSLAGSNGQFF TRBV27 . TRBD2 TRBJ2-1
TGTGCCAGCAGTTCGGGACAGGGAGGAGCTGTGGGGAGGAATGAGCAGTACTTC CASSSGQGGAVGRNEQYF TRBV28 . TRBD1 TRBJ2-5
TGTGCCAGCAAGGGGGGAGGAACTATTTCCTACAATGAGCAGTTCTTC CASKGGGTISYNEQFF TRBV6-2/TRBV6-3 few . TRBJ2-1
TGTGCCAGCGCGCTCCGTCCAGATACGCAGTATTTT CASALRPDTQYF TRBV27 . . TRBJ2-3
TGCGCCAGCAGCCCGACGGGACGGGTGAACCCTGAAGCTTTCTTT CASSPTGRVNPEAFF TRBV5-1 . . TRBJ1-1
TGTGCCAGCAGTGAAGGAGGAGTCAGAAGGGCGGAGCAGTTCTTC CASSEGGVRRAEQFF TRBV6-1 . . TRBJ2-1
TGTGCCAGCAGCGACGGACTAGCGGGGGGGAATATCCATGAGCAGTTCTTC CASSDGLAGGNIHEQFF TRBV11-3 . TRBD2 TRBJ2-1
TGTGCCAGCAGTCCGGGACGGTTAGATACGCAGTATTTT CASSPGRLDTQYF TRBV12-3/TRBV12-4 . . TRBJ2-3
TGCGCCAGCAGCCAACTCCGTCAGATGAACACTGAAGCTTTCTTT CASSQLRQMNTEAFF TRBV4-1 . . TRBJ1-1
TGTGCCAGCAGTCCGGGACTAGCGGGGGTCTCGGAGACCCAGTACTTC CASSPGLAGVSETQYF TRBV12-3/TRBV12-4 . TRBD2 TRBJ2-5
TGTGCCAGCAGCTTGGAAGGCAGCTCCTATAATTCACCCCTCCACTTT CASSLEGSSYNSPLHF TRBV5-6 many . TRBJ1-6
TGCAGTGCCCAGAGCCGGGGTCCCGGGGAGCTGTTTTTT CSAQSRGPGELFF TRBV20-1 . . TRBJ2-2